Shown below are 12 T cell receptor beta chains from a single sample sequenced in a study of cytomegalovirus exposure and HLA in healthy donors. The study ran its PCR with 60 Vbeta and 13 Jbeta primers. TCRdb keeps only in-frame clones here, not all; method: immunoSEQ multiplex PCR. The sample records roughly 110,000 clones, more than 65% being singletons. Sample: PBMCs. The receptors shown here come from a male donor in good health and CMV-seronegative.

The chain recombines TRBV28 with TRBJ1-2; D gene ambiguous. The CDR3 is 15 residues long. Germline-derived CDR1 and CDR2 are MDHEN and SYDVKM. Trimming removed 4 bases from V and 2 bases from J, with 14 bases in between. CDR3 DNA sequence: TGTGCCAGCAGTTCACCGGTCAGCGCGAACTATGGCTACACCTTC. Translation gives CASSSPVSANYGYTF.

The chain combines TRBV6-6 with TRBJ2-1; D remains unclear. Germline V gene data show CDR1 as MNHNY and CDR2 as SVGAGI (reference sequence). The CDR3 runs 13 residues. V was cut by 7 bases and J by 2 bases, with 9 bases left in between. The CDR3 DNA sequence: TGTGCCAGCACCCAGGATACCTACAATGAGCAGTTCTTC. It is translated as CASTQDTYNEQFF.

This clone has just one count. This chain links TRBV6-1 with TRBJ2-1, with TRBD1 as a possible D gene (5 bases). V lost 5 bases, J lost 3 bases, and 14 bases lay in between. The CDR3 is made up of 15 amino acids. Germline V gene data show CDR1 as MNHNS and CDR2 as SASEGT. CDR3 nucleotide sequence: TGTGCCAGCAGTCTCAGGGCAGCCCGCTACAATGAGCAGTTCTTC. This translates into CASSLRAARYNEQFF.

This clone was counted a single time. The CDR3 nucleotides read TGTGCCAGCAGTTTCGACGGGACTAGACGCGAGCAGTACTTC. This translates into CASSFDGTRREQYF. The chain couples TRBV28 to TRBJ2-7; 8 bases fit TRBD2. Trimming cost V 3 bases and J 6 bases; bases outside gene matches: 7. The CDR3 runs to 14 residues. From germline, CDR1 is MDHEN and CDR2 SYDVKM.

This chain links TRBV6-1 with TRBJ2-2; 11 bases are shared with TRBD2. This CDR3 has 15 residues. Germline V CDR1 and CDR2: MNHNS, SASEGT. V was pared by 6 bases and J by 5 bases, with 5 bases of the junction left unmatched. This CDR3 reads CASRPLAGGTGELFF. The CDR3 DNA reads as TGTGCCAGCAGACCTCTAGCGGGAGGTACCGGGGAGCTGTTTTTT.

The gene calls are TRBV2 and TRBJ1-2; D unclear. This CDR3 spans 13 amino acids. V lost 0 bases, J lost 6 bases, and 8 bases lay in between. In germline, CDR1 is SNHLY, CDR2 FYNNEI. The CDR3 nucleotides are TGTGCCAGCAGTGAAGCGCGTGTAGATGGCTACACCTTC. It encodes CASSEARVDGYTF. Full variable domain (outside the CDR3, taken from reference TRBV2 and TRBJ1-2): EPEVTQTPSHQVTQMGQEVILRCVPISNHLYFYWYRQILGQKVEFLVSFYNNEISEKSEIFDDQFSVERPDGSNFTLKIRSTKLEDSAMYFCASSEARVDGYTFGSGTRLTVV.

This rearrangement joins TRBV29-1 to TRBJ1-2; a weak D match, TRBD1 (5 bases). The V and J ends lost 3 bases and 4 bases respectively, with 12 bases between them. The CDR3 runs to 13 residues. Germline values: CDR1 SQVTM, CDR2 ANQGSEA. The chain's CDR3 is CSVDGGMIYGYTF. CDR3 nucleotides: TGCAGCGTTGACGGGGGGATGATCTATGGCTACACCTTC.

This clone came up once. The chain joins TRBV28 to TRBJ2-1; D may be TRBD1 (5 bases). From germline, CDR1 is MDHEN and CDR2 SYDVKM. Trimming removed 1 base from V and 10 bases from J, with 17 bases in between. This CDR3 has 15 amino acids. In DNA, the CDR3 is TGTGCCAGCAGTTTATCGGGCAGGGAAAAAGTGGAGCAGTTCTTC. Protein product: CASSLSGREKVEQFF.

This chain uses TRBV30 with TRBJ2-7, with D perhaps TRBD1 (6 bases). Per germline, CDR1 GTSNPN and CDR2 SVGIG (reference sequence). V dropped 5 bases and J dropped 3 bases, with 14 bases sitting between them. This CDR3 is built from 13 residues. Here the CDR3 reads CAWDLGQSYEQYF. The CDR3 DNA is TGTGCCTGGGATCTTGGACAGAGCTACGAGCAGTACTTC.

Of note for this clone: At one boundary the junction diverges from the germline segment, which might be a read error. In nucleotides, the CDR3 is TGCAGCGGTTCGGGACAGCGAAGCACGGATACGCAGTATTTT. Encoded protein: CSGSGQRSTDTQYF. The chain joins TRBV29-1 to TRBJ2-3; 7 bases align to TRBD1. The CDR3 sequence is 14 residues long. From germline, CDR1 is SQVTM and CDR2 ANQGSEA.

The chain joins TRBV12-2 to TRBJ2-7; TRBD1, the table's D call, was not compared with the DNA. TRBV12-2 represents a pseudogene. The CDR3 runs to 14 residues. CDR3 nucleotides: TGTGCAAGTCGGCCGCCGGACAGGCTCTACGAGCAGTACTTC. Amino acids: CASRPPDRLYEQYF.

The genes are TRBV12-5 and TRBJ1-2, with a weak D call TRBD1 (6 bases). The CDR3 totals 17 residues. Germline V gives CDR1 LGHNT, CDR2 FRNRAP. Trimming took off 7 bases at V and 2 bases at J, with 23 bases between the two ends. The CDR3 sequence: CASAGALPGHKNYGYTF. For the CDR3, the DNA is TGTGCTAGTGCCGGGGCCTTGCCGGGACATAAAAACTATGGCTACACCTTC.